What follows are 24 T cell receptor beta chains derived from one specimen sequenced in a study of shared clonotypes between healthy human individuals. Using immunoSEQ multiplex PCR, the repertoire was profiled, and TCRdb retains in-frame clones only, with some absent. The sample lists over a million clones, more than 75% occurring once. The specimen sequenced was memory CD4+ T cells from PBMCs. Subset specified: CD45RA-negative fraction. These receptors were taken from a man between 18 and 29 years old in good health. Some clones in this sample may be carry-over from other donors' samples.

The chain couples TRBV6-6 to TRBJ2-3; D is unresolved. This CDR3 comprises 15 residues. Trimming removed 2 bases from V and 1 base from J, with 10 bases in between. Germline assignment: CDR1 MNHNY and CDR2 SVGAGI (reference sequence). CDR3 protein: CASSYPGLGTDTQYF. The DNA for the CDR3 is TGTGCCAGCAGTTACCCAGGCTTGGGCACAGATACGCAGTATTTT.

The V call is TRBV6-6, the J call TRBJ2-2; D may be TRBD2 (6 bases). Germline CDR1 is MNHNY and CDR2 is SVGAGI (reference sequence). This CDR3 contains 14 residues. Trimming left V 6 bases short and J 4 bases short, with 12 bases between. CDR3 sequence: CASRGSAGTGELFF. CDR3 DNA sequence: TGTGCCAGCAGGGGATCAGCGGGCACCGGGGAGCTGTTTTTT.

The chain joins TRBV7-9 to TRBJ1-1; TRBD1 might be the D (6 bases). CDR3 size: 17 residues. V shed 5 bases and J shed 6 bases, with 25 bases lying between them. From germline, CDR1 is SEHNR and CDR2 FQNEAQ (reference sequence). The CDR3 sequence is CASSPGAGELNAAEAFF. In DNA form, the CDR3 reads TGTGCCAGCAGCCCGGGGGCCGGGGAACTGAATGCGGCTGAAGCTTTCTTT. Looking up the rest from reference TRBV7-9 and TRBJ1-1 gives the full variable domain: DTGVSQNPRHKITKRGQNVTFRCDPISEHNRLYWYRQTLGQGPEFLTYFQNEAQLEKSRLLSDRFSAERPKGSFSTLEIQRTEQGDSAMYLCASSPGAGELNAAEAFFGQGTRLTVV.

With regard to this clone: Other DNA sequences in the same sample also yield this CDR3. V usage is TRBV7-3 and J usage is TRBJ2-2; D is possibly TRBD1 (5 bases). The CDR3 extends over 14 amino acids. The germline V gene encodes CDR1 SGHTA and CDR2 FQGTGA. Trimming cost V 3 bases and J 2 bases, with 7 bases left between them. CDR3 sequence (DNA): TGTGCCAGCAGCTTGACAGCCAACACCGGGGAGCTGTTTTTT. It encodes CASSLTANTGELFF.

The J gene is TRBJ2-7, the V gene TRBV5-1, with 9 positions matching TRBD1. Germline CDR1 and CDR2: SGHRS and YFSETQ. The CDR3 contains 16 residues. V gave up 4 bases and J gave up 5 bases; unmatched junction bases: 13. The CDR3 sequence is CASSQTQTGGGHEQYF. The CDR3 DNA sequence: TGCGCCAGCAGCCAGACCCAAACAGGGGGCGGCCACGAGCAGTACTTC.

This clone was seen a few times. The J gene is TRBJ1-2, the V gene TRBV5-1, with D hard to call. V dropped 0 bases and J dropped 8 bases, with 11 bases sitting between them. There are 13 residues in the CDR3. Germline V gene data show CDR1 as SGHRS and CDR2 as YFSETQ. CDR3 residues: CASSLDGVIGYTF. As DNA, the CDR3 is TGCGCCAGCAGCTTGGATGGGGTTATCGGCTACACCTTC.

The J gene is TRBJ2-7, the V gene TRBV28; 7 bases map to TRBD1. J lost 3 bases, V lost 7 bases, and 6 bases had no gene match. In germline, CDR1 is MDHEN, CDR2 SYDVKM. The CDR3 runs 13 residues. The CDR3 loop reads CASNRGQLYEQYF. CDR3 coding DNA: TGTGCCAGCAACCGGGGACAGCTCTACGAGCAGTACTTC.

The chain links TRBV5-8 to TRBJ1-2; no definite D call. Deletions cut 6 bases from V and 4 bases from J, with 19 bases between. The CDR3 contains 15 residues. The germline gives CDR1 SGHTS, CDR2 YDEGEE. The CDR3 DNA reads TGTGCCAGCACCGGAAATAGGGAGGTCGTCTATGGCTACACCTTC. As protein: CASTGNREVVYGYTF.

The V gene is TRBV7-9, the J gene TRBJ2-5; D unclear. The length of the CDR3 is 13 residues. V dropped 4 bases and J dropped 2 bases, with 8 bases sitting between them. Germline V gene lookup returns CDR1 SEHNR and CDR2 FQNEAQ (reference sequence). The CDR3 region is CASSYRNQETQYF. CDR3 in DNA: TGTGCCAGCAGCTACAGAAATCAAGAGACCCAGTACTTC.

V and J are TRBV6-1 and TRBJ1-2; TRBD1 might be the D (5 bases). The CDR3 length is 12 residues. V shed 7 bases and J shed 4 bases, with 10 bases lying between them. Germline CDR1 MNHNS, CDR2 SASEGT. As DNA, the CDR3 is TGTGCCAGCAATAGGAGGGGCTATGGCTACACCTTC. Amino acid sequence: CASNRRGYGYTF.

The genes are TRBV7-2 and TRBJ1-5; D call uncertain. Trimming stripped 1 base from V and 7 bases from J, with 14 bases between. This CDR3 region has 15 residues. CDR1 is SGHTA, CDR2 FQGNSA, per germline. The CDR3: CASSLVDRAGQPQHF. In DNA form, the CDR3 reads TGTGCCAGCAGCTTAGTGGATAGGGCGGGACAGCCCCAGCATTTT.

This chain joins TRBV29-1 and TRBJ2-3; 11 positions match TRBD2. This CDR3 comprises 15 residues. Trimming at V came to 8 bases and at J to 0 bases, leaving 7 bases not matched to a gene. The germline V gene encodes CDR1 SQVTM and CDR2 ANQGSEA. CDR3 loop: CSLAGTSGSTDTQYF. In DNA form, the CDR3 reads TGCAGCCTCGCCGGGACTAGCGGCAGCACAGATACGCAGTATTTT.

The rearrangement joins TRBV7-6 to TRBJ2-1, with TRBD1 identical over 8 bases. Germline V gene data show CDR1 as SGHVS and CDR2 as FNYEAQ. With V trimmed by 6 bases and J by 5 bases, 9 bases remained unmatched. The CDR3 runs 15 residues. DNA of the CDR3: TGTGCCAGCAGATACACCCGACAGGGGAACAATGAGCAGTTCTTC. It is translated as CASRYTRQGNNEQFF.

The sample holds a few counts of this clone. The V and J genes are TRBV6-5 and TRBJ2-1, with 11 bases matching TRBD2. Trimming at V came to 4 bases and at J to 10 bases, leaving 9 bases not matched to a gene. The CDR3 is 15 residues long. The V gene's germline CDR1 is MNHEY and CDR2 SVGAGI. CDR3 nucleotides: TGTGCCAGCAGTTCATCACTAGCGGGAGAGGGCGAGCAGTTCTTC. This gives the protein CASSSSLAGEGEQFF.

The chain has TRBV6-4 and TRBJ2-1; 7 bases fit TRBD2. The CDR3 loop spans 17 amino acids. J was trimmed by 2 bases and V by 7 bases; bases with no gene match: 14. The germline gives CDR1 MRHNA, CDR2 SNTAGT. CDR3 loop: CASNLTLAGTPYNEQFF. CDR3 DNA sequence: TGTGCCAGCAATCTAACCTTAGCGGGCACCCCCTACAATGAGCAGTTCTTC.

The chain has TRBV5-1 and TRBJ1-4; 8 nucleotides align to TRBD1. The germline CDR1 and CDR2 sequences are SGHRS and YFSETQ. After removal of 4 bases from V and 8 bases from J, the junction contained 10 bases not matched to a gene. This CDR3 is 15 amino acids long. The CDR3: CASSTDRGAGEKLFF. The CDR3 DNA follows: TGCGCCAGCAGCACCGACAGGGGAGCGGGCGAAAAACTGTTTTTT.

The chain carries TRBV6-5 and TRBJ2-1, with D possibly TRBD1 on 6 matching bases. Germline assignment: CDR1 MNHEY and CDR2 SVGAGI. The length of the CDR3 is 15 residues. The ends were cut back, 6 bases at V and 6 bases at J, with 18 bases in the middle. The CDR3 is CASRKDDRGGNEQFF. The CDR3 DNA sequence: TGTGCCAGCAGAAAAGACGATCGAGGGGGCAATGAGCAGTTCTTC.

This clone appeared a single time. V gene TRBV7-9 combines with J gene TRBJ1-1; a possible D gene is TRBD1 (6 bases). Germline lookup yields CDR1 SEHNR and CDR2 FQNEAQ (reference sequence). Trimming shortened V by 5 bases and J by 1 base, and 20 bases separated the two germline ends. This CDR3 spans 17 amino acids. The CDR3 bases are TGTGCCAGCAGCCCGTTAAGGGGGGACGATAAGAACACTGAAGCTTTCTTT. Translated: CASSPLRGDDKNTEAFF.

This chain links TRBV5-1 with TRBJ1-1; the D is unclear. The germline V and J ends were trimmed by 4 bases and 4 bases, with 14 bases remaining between them. CDR1 SGHRS and CDR2 YFSETQ come from the germline V gene. CDR3 size: 14 residues. The CDR3 DNA sequence: TGCGCCAGCAGCCCACAGTTGCGGGTCACTGAAGCTTTCTTT. Translating gives CASSPQLRVTEAFF.

The chain joins TRBV5-1 to TRBJ1-1; tentative D call: TRBD1 (6 bases). Trimming stripped 3 bases from V and 1 base from J, with 7 bases between. Per the germline V gene, CDR1 is SGHRS and CDR2 is YFSETQ. This CDR3 is 13 amino acids long. The CDR3 reads CASSSTGNTEAFF. As DNA, the CDR3 is TGCGCCAGCAGCTCGACAGGGAACACTGAAGCTTTCTTT.

This clone was observed many times. The rearrangement links TRBV28 to TRBJ1-1; D may be TRBD1 (5 bases). V dropped 6 bases and J dropped 4 bases, with 12 bases sitting between them. The germline CDR1 and CDR2 sequences are MDHEN and SYDVKM. The CDR3 is 13 amino acids. This chain's CDR3 is CASRPQGATEAFF. The CDR3 DNA reads as TGTGCCAGCAGACCCCAGGGTGCCACTGAAGCTTTCTTT.

Concerning this clone itself: The junction departs from germline at one end; a sequencing error may be responsible. The genes are TRBV11-2 and TRBJ2-1; D perhaps matches TRBD1 (6 bases). Germline values: CDR1 SGHAT, CDR2 FQNNGV. The CDR3 is made up of 14 amino acids. CDR3 amino acids: CASSPSWGRNGQFF. Written as DNA, the CDR3 is TGTGCCAGCAGCCCTAGTTGGGGGCGCAATGGGCAGTTCTTC. The complete variable domain, with remaining parts taken from reference TRBV11-2 and TRBJ2-1, reads EAGVAQSPRYKIIEKRQSVAFWCNPISGHATLYWYQQILGQGPKLLIQFQNNGVVDDSQLPKDRFSAERLKGVDSTLKIQPAKLEDSAVYLCASSPSWGRNGQFFGPGTRLTVL.

The J gene is TRBJ2-5, the V gene TRBV5-1; the match to TRBD2 covers 7 bases. V was clipped by 1 base and J by 6 bases; unmatched bases: 9. The CDR3 is 15 amino acids. CDR1 and CDR2 (germline): SGHRS, YFSETQ. The CDR3 is CASSLSGMAPQTQYF. CDR3 DNA: TGCGCCAGCAGCTTGAGCGGGATGGCCCCCCAGACCCAGTACTTC.

This clone has just a few counts. One end of the junction varies from germline; a read error may be responsible. The rearrangement joins TRBV19 to TRBJ1-5; a possible D gene is TRBD1 (6 bases). There are 16 residues in the CDR3. Germline V lookup: CDR1 LNHDA, CDR2 SQIVND (reference sequence). CDR3 nucleotide sequence: TGTGCCAGTAGAATAGAGAGCACAGGGCGTCACCAGCCCCAGCATTTT. This codes for CASRIESTGRHQPQHF.